These T cell receptor beta chains were read from a single sample in a study of control samples from healthy donors and cancer patients. Here immunoSEQ multiplex PCR was the method, and the copy in TCRdb shows in-frame clones only, minus some. The table records about 61,000 clones, nearly 90% of them present only once. Sequences were obtained from PBMCs. Every receptor here comes from a man in his sixties with colorectal cancer. Both conserved end residues are part of each CDR3. Fields, in order: V gene, D gene, clone size, J gene, CDR3 length, CDR3 DNA, CDR3 protein. D genes are given only for firm matches. Rows may omit the clone size; those that give it use once, few, many or a size class.

v_gene: TRBV3-1/TRBV3-2
d_gene: TRBD1
abundance: -
j_gene: TRBJ2-5
len: 18
CDR3nt: TGTGCCAGCAGCCAGAACTTTTGGAGGACAGGGTACCAAGAGACCCAGTACTTC
CDR3aa: CASSQNFWRTGYQETQYF

v_gene: TRBV12-3/TRBV12-4
d_gene: -
abundance: -
j_gene: TRBJ2-1
len: 12
CDR3nt: TGTGCCAGCACCTACAGCTACAATGAGCAGTTCTTC
CDR3aa: CASTYSYNEQFF

v_gene: TRBV2
d_gene: TRBD1
abundance: -
j_gene: TRBJ2-6
len: 17
CDR3nt: TGTGCCAGATTTCGGAAGGACAGGGGAACTGGGGCCAACGTCCTGACTTTC
CDR3aa: CARFRKDRGTGANVLTF

v_gene: TRBV7-9
d_gene: TRBD1
abundance: -
j_gene: TRBJ2-1
len: 16
CDR3nt: TGTGCCAGCAGCACCCCAAAGACAGGGGGATTCGATGAGCAGTTCTTC
CDR3aa: CASSTPKTGGFDEQFF

v_gene: TRBV2
d_gene: TRBD1
abundance: once
j_gene: TRBJ1-6
len: 15
CDR3nt: TGTGCCAGCAGTGATGGGACAGGGGGCGAATCACCCCTCCACTTT
CDR3aa: CASSDGTGGESPLHF

v_gene: TRBV5-1
d_gene: -
abundance: few
j_gene: TRBJ2-5
len: 15
CDR3nt: TGCGCCAGCAGCCCGGGAAATACTGGCCAAGAGACCCAGTACTTC
CDR3aa: CASSPGNTGQETQYF

v_gene: TRBV7-2
d_gene: -
abundance: -
j_gene: TRBJ1-1
len: 14
CDR3nt: TGTGCCAGCAGCCCCCAAGGGATGAACACTGAAGCTTTCTTT
CDR3aa: CASSPQGMNTEAFF

v_gene: TRBV15
d_gene: -
abundance: -
j_gene: TRBJ1-5
len: 13
CDR3nt: TGTGCCACCAGCAGGGGGCTGGATCAGCCCCAGCATTTT
CDR3aa: CATSRGLDQPQHF

v_gene: TRBV18
d_gene: -
abundance: -
j_gene: TRBJ1-2
len: 13
CDR3nt: TGTGCCAGCTCACCCGGCTTGAAGCGGGGCTACACCTTC
CDR3aa: CASSPGLKRGYTF

v_gene: TRBV12-5
d_gene: -
abundance: -
j_gene: TRBJ1-2
len: 19
CDR3nt: TGTGCTAGTGGTTTGGTCAGCCGGGACATAATTGCCTCGCACAATGGCTACACCTTC
CDR3aa: CASGLVSRDIIASHNGYTF